What follows are 21 T cell receptor beta chains derived from one specimen sequenced in a study of OX40 agonist ivuxolimab in advanced cancers. Some clones are missing from TCRdb's copy, which holds only in-frame ones; the method was immunoSEQ multiplex PCR. This table has roughly 81,000 clones, approximately 90% appearing once. The sequencing here drew on CD4+ or CD8+ T cells sorted from blood, taken in a trial of the OX40 agonist ivuxolimab. The receptors here all came from an adult with an advanced solid tumor such as melanoma, head and neck, liver or kidney cancer.

The chain uses TRBV11-2 and TRBJ2-3; TRBD2 matches at 7 bases. The CDR3 has 16 residues. Per germline, CDR1 SGHAT and CDR2 FQNNGV. V trimming: 5 bases; J trimming: 5 bases; junction bases outside the gene matches: 13. The CDR3 is CASSTKSGTMVDTQYF. The DNA for the CDR3 is TGTGCCAGCAGCACAAAATCCGGGACTATGGTAGATACGCAGTATTTT.

This chain joins TRBV10-1 and TRBJ2-5; D is possibly TRBD1 (6 bases). The CDR3 length is 14 residues. With 0 bases removed from V and 2 bases from J, the gap between germline ends came to 7 bases. Germline CDR1 and CDR2: WNHNN and SYGVQD (reference sequence). The CDR3 spells CASSESDRQETQYF. The CDR3 nucleotides read TGCGCCAGCAGTGAGTCTGACAGGCAAGAGACCCAGTACTTC.

On this clone: Lacking the conserved final phenylalanine or tryptophan, this CDR3 likely reflects a read error. The chain recombines TRBV6-5 with TRBJ1-6; 9 bases fit TRBD1. Per germline, CDR1 MNHEY and CDR2 SVGAGI. Trimming at V came to 6 bases and at J to 8 bases, leaving 8 bases not matched to a gene. The CDR3 loop spans 15 amino acids. CDR3 protein: CASSLDRDRDSPLHL. CDR3 DNA: TGTGCCAGCAGCCTCGACCGGGACAGGGATTCACCCCTCCACCTT.

The J gene is TRBJ1-3, the V gene TRBV7-2, with D perhaps matching TRBD1 (6 bases). V lost 3 bases and J 0 bases, leaving 12 bases between the germline ends. Looked up from germline, CDR1 is SGHTA and CDR2 is FQGNSA. The CDR3 contains 16 residues. The CDR3 region is CASSFPGGFSGNTIYF. The CDR3 nucleotides read TGTGCCAGCAGCTTCCCGGGGGGCTTCTCTGGAAACACCATATATTTT.

The table lists this clone with a few counts. The chain links TRBV27 to TRBJ2-7; maybe TRBD1 (6 bases). Germline V gene sequence: CDR1 MNHEY, CDR2 SMNVEV (reference sequence). The V end was cut by 3 bases, the J end by 1 base, with 13 bases between. The CDR3 length is 15 residues. CDR3 in amino acids: CASSFGGLLSYEQYF. The CDR3 nucleotides read TGTGCCAGCAGTTTTGGGGGCCTGCTATCCTACGAGCAGTACTTC.

The chain combines TRBV18 with TRBJ1-2; the D gene is possibly TRBD1 (6 bases). V was pared by 5 bases and J by 4 bases, with 14 bases between. The CDR3 loop spans 14 amino acids. CDR1 and CDR2 (germline): KGHSH, LQKENI. The DNA for the CDR3 is TGTGCCAGCTCAGACCAGGACAGACCCTATGGCTACACCTTC. Translating it yields CASSDQDRPYGYTF.

The chain employs TRBV19 and TRBJ1-1; D ambiguous. Germline V lookup: CDR1 LNHDA, CDR2 SQIVND (reference sequence). V was trimmed by 7 bases and J by 4 bases, leaving 16 bases between them. The CDR3 has 14 amino acids. For the CDR3, the DNA is TGTGCCAGTAACGACGGACCCCAAGGCACTGAAGCTTTCTTT. It is translated as CASNDGPQGTEAFF.

The V gene is TRBV6-1, the J gene TRBJ1-1; no clear D. Trimming took 8 bases from V and 4 from J, leaving 14 bases between them. Germline V gene sequence: CDR1 MNHNS, CDR2 SASEGT. The CDR3 is 13 residues long. CDR3 bases: TGTGCCAGCCTTCCCACACGGGGCACTGAAGCTTTCTTT. It is translated as CASLPTRGTEAFF.

This chain joins TRBV5-8 and TRBJ1-4; perhaps TRBD1 as D (6 bases). The CDR3 sequence is 16 residues long. Germline-derived CDR1 and CDR2 are SGHTS and YDEGEE. V gave up 0 bases and J gave up 2 bases, with 11 bases separating them. CDR3 nucleotide sequence: TGTGCCAGCAGCTTGGCAAGGGGGTCCACTAATGAAAAACTGTTTTTT. It codes for CASSLARGSTNEKLFF.

The chain recombines TRBV28 with TRBJ2-1; weak D call: TRBD2 (6 bases). Germline V gene sequence: CDR1 MDHEN, CDR2 SYDVKM. CDR3 size: 16 residues. The V end was cut by 7 bases, the J end by 0 bases, with 16 bases between. CDR3 DNA sequence: TGTGCCAGCACCACCGAGGCGGGGAGCTCCTACAATGAGCAGTTCTTC. Translated, it gives CASTTEAGSSYNEQFF.

Only one count was recorded for this clone. The chain joins TRBV2 to TRBJ1-2; TRBD1 matches at 7 bases. After removal of 7 bases from V and 6 bases from J, the junction contained 5 bases not matched to a gene. The germline gives CDR1 SNHLY, CDR2 FYNNEI. This CDR3 is 12 amino acids long. In nucleotides, the CDR3 is TGTGCCAGCACCAGCAGGGGGGATGGCTACACCTTC. It is translated as CASTSRGDGYTF. The entire variable domain, with the rest obtained from reference TRBV2 and TRBJ1-2, is as follows: EPEVTQTPSHQVTQMGQEVILRCVPISNHLYFYWYRQILGQKVEFLVSFYNNEISEKSEIFDDQFSVERPDGSNFTLKIRSTKLEDSAMYFCASTSRGDGYTFGSGTRLTVV.

The rearrangement joins TRBV7-2 to TRBJ2-7; 7 nucleotides line up with TRBD2. Germline CDR1 is SGHTA and CDR2 is FQGNSA. The V gene end was trimmed by 5 bases and the J gene end by 7 bases; junction bases not matched to a gene: 8. The CDR3 has 13 amino acids. In DNA form, the CDR3 reads TGTGCCAGCAGCAAAGGGAACGGGGGGGAGCAGTACTTC. The encoded protein is CASSKGNGGEQYF.

The chain couples TRBV4-1 to TRBJ1-4, with unresolved D. This CDR3 comprises 15 residues. The germline V gene has CDR1 MGHRA and CDR2 YSYEKL. V was pared by 0 bases and J by 11 bases, with 16 bases between. CDR3 bases: TGCGCCAGCAGCCAAGAGCCCCTAACTTGGAGGAAACTGTTTTTT. Protein product: CASSQEPLTWRKLFF.

The rearrangement uses TRBV5-4 and TRBJ1-2; D may be TRBD1 (5 bases). The CDR3 runs to 18 residues. The germline V gene has CDR1 SGHNT and CDR2 YYREEE (reference sequence). V lost 3 bases to trimming and J lost 0 bases, with 21 bases between them. The CDR3 DNA reads as TGTGCCAGCAGCTCCGCCTGGGGCAGAATCCGAGCTAACTATGGCTACACCTTC. Protein: CASSSAWGRIRANYGYTF. Looking up the rest from reference TRBV5-4 and TRBJ1-2 gives the full variable domain: ETGVTQSPTHLIKTRGQQVTLRCSSQSGHNTVSWYQQALGQGPQFIFQYYREEENGRGNFPPRFSGLQFPNYSSELNVNALELDDSALYLCASSSAWGRIRANYGYTFGSGTRLTVV.

The rearrangement links TRBV5-5 to TRBJ2-2, with D unresolved. Trimming stripped 4 bases from V and 7 bases from J, with 8 bases between. The germline V gene has CDR1 SGHKS and CDR2 YYEKEE (reference sequence). This CDR3 is built from 12 residues. The CDR3 DNA is TGTGCCAGCAGCCGCCCAGTCGGGGAGCTGTTTTTT. Protein product: CASSRPVGELFF.

This chain links TRBV7-8 with TRBJ2-7, with TRBD1 as a possible D gene (6 bases). Germline lookup yields CDR1 SGHVS and CDR2 FQNEAQ. Trimming stripped 3 bases from V and 2 bases from J, with 8 bases between. The CDR3 runs to 13 residues. CDR3 sequence reads: CASSLTGPYEQYF. CDR3 nucleotides: TGTGCCAGCAGCTTGACAGGACCCTACGAGCAGTACTTC. Variable domain in full (rest from reference TRBV7-8 and TRBJ2-7): GAGVSQSPRYKVAKRGQDVALRCDPISGHVSLFWYQQALGQGPEFLTYFQNEAQLDKSGLPSDRFFAERPEGSVSTLKIQRTQQEDSAVYLCASSLTGPYEQYFGPGTRLTVT.

The chain couples TRBV11-2 to TRBJ1-4; D not resolved. The CDR3 has 13 residues. Looked up from germline, CDR1 is SGHAT and CDR2 is FQNNGV. Deletions cut 5 bases from V and 8 bases from J, with 12 bases between. The CDR3, as DNA: TGTGCCAGCAGCCCAACATTAGGGGAAAAACTGTTTTTT. It codes for CASSPTLGEKLFF. Together with reference TRBV11-2 and TRBJ1-4, the CDR3 gives the full variable domain: EAGVAQSPRYKIIEKRQSVAFWCNPISGHATLYWYQQILGQGPKLLIQFQNNGVVDDSQLPKDRFSAERLKGVDSTLKIQPAKLEDSAVYLCASSPTLGEKLFFGSGTQLSVL.

This chain links TRBV5-4 with TRBJ1-5, with D possibly being TRBD1 (6 bases). There are 13 residues in the CDR3. With 7 bases removed from V and 3 bases from J, the gap between germline ends came to 11 bases. Germline values: CDR1 SGHNT, CDR2 YYREEE (reference sequence). As DNA, the CDR3 is TGTGCCAGCTCCCCAGGGGTCAATCAGCCCCAGCATTTT. Amino acid sequence: CASSPGVNQPQHF.

The V call is TRBV6-5, the J call TRBJ2-7; D gene uncertain. This CDR3 has 16 residues. CDR1 MNHEY and CDR2 SVGAGI come from the germline V gene. V dropped 0 bases and J dropped 2 bases, with 14 bases sitting between them. Here the CDR3 reads CASSYSRLAATYEQYF. Written as DNA, the CDR3 is TGTGCCAGCAGTTACTCGAGGTTGGCAGCGACCTACGAGCAGTACTTC.

This clone was seen only once. The J gene is TRBJ1-1, the V gene TRBV6-5; D is uncertain. Germline-derived CDR1 and CDR2 are MNHEY and SVGAGI. With 2 bases removed from V and 1 base from J, the gap between germline ends came to 14 bases. The CDR3 sequence is 16 residues long. The CDR3 region has the DNA TGTGCCAGCAGTTACGCTCCCACATGGAGGAACACTGAAGCTTTCTTT. This gives the protein CASSYAPTWRNTEAFF.

This clone was seen a few times. CDR3 loop: CASSEGTFTEAFF. The CDR3 DNA reads as TGTGCCAGCAGCGAGGGGACATTTACTGAAGCTTTCTTT. This chain links TRBV2 with TRBJ1-1, with D possibly TRBD1 on 6 matching bases. Germline lookup yields CDR1 SNHLY and CDR2 FYNNEI. The CDR3 runs to 13 residues. The ends were cut back, 6 bases at V and 5 bases at J, with 13 bases in the middle.